This record concerns one T cell receptor (beta chain) sequence. Its antigen is as yet unknown. The CDR3 spans 18 residues. In germline, CDR1 is LNHDA, CDR2 SQIVND (reference sequence). Trimming pared 6 bases from V and 0 bases from J, leaving 23 bases between. From RNA, the CDR3 regions of TCR beta chains were amplified and sequenced. The first round was an RT-PCR with HTBI primers, and the second round was a multiplex PCR. TCRdb reanalysed the multiplex PCR reads using MiXCR and keeps one entry per CDR3 protein. The table records about 600,000 distinct CDR3 sequences, less than 45% of them present only once. This sample was taken from a study of Graves' ophthalmopathy and Graves' hyperthyroidism. Overall study: Ophthalmopathy not arising within 18 months of follow-up defined hyperthyroidism as stable.

New diagnoses, under 2 months' duration, and ages 18 to 65 characterized the hyperthyroidism patients. Study-wide findings and caveats: Blood also harbored most expanded thyroid clonotypes above 0.001 frequency.

The receptor comes from an adult man with Graves' hyperthyroidism. The sample was peripheral blood or thyroid tissue (not recorded which). The chain couples TRBV19 to TRBJ1-1; tentatively, D is TRBD1 (5 bases). CDR3 in DNA: TGTGCCAGTAGGACCCCCGGGACCCCGACCTTAATGAACACTGAAGCTTTCTTT. It is translated as CASRTPGTPTLMNTEAFF.